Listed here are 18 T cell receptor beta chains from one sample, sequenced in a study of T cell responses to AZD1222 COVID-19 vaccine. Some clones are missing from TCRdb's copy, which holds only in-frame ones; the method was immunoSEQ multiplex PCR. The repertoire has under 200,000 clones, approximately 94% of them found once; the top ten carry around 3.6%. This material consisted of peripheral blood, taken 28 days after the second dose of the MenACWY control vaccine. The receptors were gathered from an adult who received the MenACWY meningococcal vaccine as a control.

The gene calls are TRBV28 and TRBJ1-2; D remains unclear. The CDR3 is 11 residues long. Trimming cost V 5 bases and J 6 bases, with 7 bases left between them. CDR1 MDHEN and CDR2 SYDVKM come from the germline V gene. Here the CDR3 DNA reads TGTGCCAGCAGTGGGCTCCATGGCTACACCTTC. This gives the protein CASSGLHGYTF.

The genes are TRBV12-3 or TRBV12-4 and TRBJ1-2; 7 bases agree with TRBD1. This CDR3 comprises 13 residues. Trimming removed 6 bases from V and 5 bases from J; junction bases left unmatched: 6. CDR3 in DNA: TGTGCCAGCAGCGCAACAGGGGTTTATGGCTACACCTTC. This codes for CASSATGVYGYTF.

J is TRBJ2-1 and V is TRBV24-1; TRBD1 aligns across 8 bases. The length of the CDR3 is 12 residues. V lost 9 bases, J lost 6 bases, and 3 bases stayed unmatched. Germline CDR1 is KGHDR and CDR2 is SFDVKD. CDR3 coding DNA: TGTGCCACCGGGGACAGGCGCAATGAGCAGTTCTTC. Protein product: CATGDRRNEQFF.

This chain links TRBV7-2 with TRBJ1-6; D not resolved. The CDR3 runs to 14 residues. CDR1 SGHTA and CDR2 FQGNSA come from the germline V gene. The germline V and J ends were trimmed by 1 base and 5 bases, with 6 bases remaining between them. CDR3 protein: CASSLGLNNSPLHF. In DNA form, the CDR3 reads TGTGCCAGCAGCTTAGGGCTGAATAATTCACCCCTCCACTTT.

The chain's CDR3 is CASSLESLLDTQYF. The DNA of the CDR3 is TGCGCCAGCAGCTTGGAGTCTTTACTAGATACGCAGTATTTT. The chain couples TRBV5-1 to TRBJ2-3; the D is unclear. Germline CDR1 SGHRS, CDR2 YFSETQ. CDR3 length equals 14 residues. Deletions cut 0 bases from V and 5 bases from J, with 10 bases between.

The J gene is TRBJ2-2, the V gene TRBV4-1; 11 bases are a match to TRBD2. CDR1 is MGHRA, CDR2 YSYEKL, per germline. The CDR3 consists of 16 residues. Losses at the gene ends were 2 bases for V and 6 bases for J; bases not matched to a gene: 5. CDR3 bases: TGCGCCAGCAGCCAAAGACTAGCGGGGCCATCCGGGGAGCTGTTTTTT. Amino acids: CASSQRLAGPSGELFF.

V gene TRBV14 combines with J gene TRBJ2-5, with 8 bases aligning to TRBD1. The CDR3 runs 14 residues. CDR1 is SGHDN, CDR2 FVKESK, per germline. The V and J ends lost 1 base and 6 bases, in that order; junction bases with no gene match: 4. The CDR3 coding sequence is TGTGCCAGCAGCCAAGGACAGGGGACGAAGACCCAGTACTTC. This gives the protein CASSQGQGTKTQYF.

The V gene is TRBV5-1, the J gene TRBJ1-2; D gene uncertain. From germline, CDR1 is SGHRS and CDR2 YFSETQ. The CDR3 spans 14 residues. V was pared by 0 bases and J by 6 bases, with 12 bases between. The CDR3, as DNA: TGCGCCAGCAGCTTGGCGGGTGAGGTCGATGGCTACACCTTC. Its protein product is CASSLAGEVDGYTF. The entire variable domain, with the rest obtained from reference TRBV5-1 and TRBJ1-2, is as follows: KAGVTQTPRYLIKTRGQQVTLSCSPISGHRSVSWYQQTPGQGLQFLFEYFSETQRNKGNFPGRFSGRQFSNSRSEMNVSTLELGDSALYLCASSLAGEVDGYTFGSGTRLTVV.

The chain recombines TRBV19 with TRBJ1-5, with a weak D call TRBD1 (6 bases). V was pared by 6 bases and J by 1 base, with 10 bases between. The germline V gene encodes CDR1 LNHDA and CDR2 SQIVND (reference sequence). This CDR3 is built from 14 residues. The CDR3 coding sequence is TGTGCCAGTAGCCTCGGGGGCAGCAATCAGCCCCAGCATTTT. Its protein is CASSLGGSNQPQHF.

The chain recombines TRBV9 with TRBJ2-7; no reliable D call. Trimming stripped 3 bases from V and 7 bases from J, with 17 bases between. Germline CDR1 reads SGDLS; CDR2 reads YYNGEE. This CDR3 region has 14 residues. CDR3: CASSAGVLLREQYF. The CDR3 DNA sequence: TGTGCCAGCAGCGCCGGAGTCCTTTTAAGGGAGCAGTACTTC.

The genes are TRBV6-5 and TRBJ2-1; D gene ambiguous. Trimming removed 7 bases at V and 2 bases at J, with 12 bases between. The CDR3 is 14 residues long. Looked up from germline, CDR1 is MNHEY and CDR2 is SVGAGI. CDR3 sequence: CASTEVFTYNEQFF. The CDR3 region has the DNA TGTGCCAGCACCGAGGTGTTCACCTACAATGAGCAGTTCTTC.

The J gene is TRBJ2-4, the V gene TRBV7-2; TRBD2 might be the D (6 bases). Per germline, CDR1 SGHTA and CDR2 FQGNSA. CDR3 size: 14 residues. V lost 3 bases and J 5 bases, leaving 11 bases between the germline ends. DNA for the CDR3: TGTGCCAGCAGCTTGCGGGGTTACGAAAACATTCAGTACTTC. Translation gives CASSLRGYENIQYF.

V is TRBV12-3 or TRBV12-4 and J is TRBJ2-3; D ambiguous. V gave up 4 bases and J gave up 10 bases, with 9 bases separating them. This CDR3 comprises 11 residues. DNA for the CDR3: TGTGCCAGCAGTTATGGAACGGCGCAGTATTTT. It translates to CASSYGTAQYF.

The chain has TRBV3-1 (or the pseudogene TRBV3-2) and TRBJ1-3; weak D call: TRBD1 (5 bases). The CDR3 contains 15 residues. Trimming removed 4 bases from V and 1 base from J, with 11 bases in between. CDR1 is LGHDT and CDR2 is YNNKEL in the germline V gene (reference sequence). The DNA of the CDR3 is TGTGCCAGCAGCCCGGGACTGATATCTGGAAACACCATATATTTT. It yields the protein CASSPGLISGNTIYF.

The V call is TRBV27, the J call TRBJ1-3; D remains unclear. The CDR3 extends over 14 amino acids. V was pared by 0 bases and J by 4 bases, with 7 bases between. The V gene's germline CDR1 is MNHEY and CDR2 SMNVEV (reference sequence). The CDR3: CASSLSVGGNTIYF. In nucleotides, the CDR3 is TGTGCCAGCAGTTTATCAGTCGGAGGAAACACCATATATTTT.

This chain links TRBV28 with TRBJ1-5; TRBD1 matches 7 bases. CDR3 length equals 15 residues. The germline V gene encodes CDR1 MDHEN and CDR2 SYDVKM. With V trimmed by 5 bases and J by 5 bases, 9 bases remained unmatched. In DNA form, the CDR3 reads TGTGCCAGCAGTCGCAACGACAGGGAACATCAGCCCCAGCATTTT. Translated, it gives CASSRNDREHQPQHF.

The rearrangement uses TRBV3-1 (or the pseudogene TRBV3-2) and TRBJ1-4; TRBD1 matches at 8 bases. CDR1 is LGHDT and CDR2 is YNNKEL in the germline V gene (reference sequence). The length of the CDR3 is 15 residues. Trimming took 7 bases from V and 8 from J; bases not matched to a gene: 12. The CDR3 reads CASTPTGALGEKLFF. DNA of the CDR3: TGTGCCAGCACCCCGACAGGGGCCCTTGGGGAAAAACTGTTTTTT.

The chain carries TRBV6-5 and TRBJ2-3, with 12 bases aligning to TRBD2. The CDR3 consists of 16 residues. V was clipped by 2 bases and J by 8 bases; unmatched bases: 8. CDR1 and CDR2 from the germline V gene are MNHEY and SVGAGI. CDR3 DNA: TGTGCCAGCAGTTACGGAGGCCTAGCGGGAGGGGGTACGCAGTATTTT. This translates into CASSYGGLAGGGTQYF.